Sequencing of this T cell receptor (beta chain) was carried out in a study of memory CD4+ T cells and cytomegalovirus serostatus. In the study's own analysis: Out-of-frame sequences were removed, leaving some 2 million distinct TCRbeta sequences. The table came from immunoSEQ multiplex PCR; TCRdb's copy has only in-frame clones and leaves some out. That table gives V, J and clone size, and the DNA gave D and trimming. In the table there are 54,000 or so clones, about 81% of which are singletons. The sort gate was single viable CD3+CD4+CD8-CD45RO+ cells for memory CD4+ T cells. V shed 6 bases and J 5 bases; nucleotides not matched to a gene: 20. The CDR3 is 19 amino acids. Germline CDR1 reads LNHDA; CDR2 reads SQIVND (reference sequence).

The source is an adult in good health and CMV-seronegative. Source material: memory CD4+ T cells from blood. The rearrangement uses TRBV19 and TRBJ1-3; 9 bases are a match to TRBD1. CDR3 DNA sequence: TGTGCCAGTAGCTCCCGGGGAGGACAGGGGTCCCCGAACAGAAACACCATATATTTT. It translates to CASSSRGGQGSPNRNTIYF.